The clone carrying this TCR beta chain was seen a handful of times. The use of a sample-barcoded 5' primer and a J-beta primer mix characterized a second PCR of 7 to 11 cycles. MiXCR, applied by TCRdb to the 5' RACE reads, yields one record per CDR3 protein. Counted here are 1 million to 1.2 million distinct CDR3 sequences, around two fifths occurring once; the ten biggest clones make up about an eighth. This record comes from a study of blood T cells in healthy people across ages. Trimming shortened V by 0 bases and J by 6 bases, and 10 bases separated the two germline ends. The germline V gene has CDR1 KGHSH and CDR2 LQKENI. This CDR3 comprises 14 residues.

Specimen: blood. The clonotype comes from a man in his late teens or twenties in good health. The rearrangement joins TRBV18 to TRBJ2-3; D call uncertain. Here the CDR3 reads CASSPPALTDTQYF. The CDR3 region has the DNA TGTGCCAGCTCACCACCTGCGCTTACCGATACGCAGTATTTT.